In this sample, the clone carrying this T cell receptor (beta chain) turned up many times. V lost 0 bases, J lost 4 bases, and 7 bases stayed unmatched. The CDR3 consists of 16 residues. Looked up from germline, CDR1 is LNHNV and CDR2 is YYDKDF (reference sequence). Treatment reported: 15 to 20 received Ad26.COV2.S at low or high dose, single or two shots; roughly 5 received placebo; per-sample allocation not given. Samples analyzed were those drawn on day 63 after the first vaccine or placebo injection. An adult donor aged 18-55 years was enrolled in Boston. The method was immunoSEQ multiplex PCR; TCRdb's version includes in-frame clones alone and lacks a portion of them. The data show fewer than 400,000 clones, with around four fifths seen just once and 2% to 2.5% held by the top ten. This entry belongs to a study of Ad26.COV2.S vaccination and SARS-CoV-2 variants.

The chain carries TRBV15 and TRBJ1-2; 8 nucleotides agree with TRBD1. Specimen: peripheral blood, collected in a trial of Ad26.COV2.S vaccine versus placebo. This TCR was sampled from a person aged 18-65 years who received the Ad26.COV2.S COVID-19 vaccine or a placebo. CDR3 in amino acids: CATSRERWQGAYGYTF. CDR3 coding DNA: TGTGCCACCAGCAGAGAAAGGTGGCAGGGGGCCTATGGCTACACCTTC.